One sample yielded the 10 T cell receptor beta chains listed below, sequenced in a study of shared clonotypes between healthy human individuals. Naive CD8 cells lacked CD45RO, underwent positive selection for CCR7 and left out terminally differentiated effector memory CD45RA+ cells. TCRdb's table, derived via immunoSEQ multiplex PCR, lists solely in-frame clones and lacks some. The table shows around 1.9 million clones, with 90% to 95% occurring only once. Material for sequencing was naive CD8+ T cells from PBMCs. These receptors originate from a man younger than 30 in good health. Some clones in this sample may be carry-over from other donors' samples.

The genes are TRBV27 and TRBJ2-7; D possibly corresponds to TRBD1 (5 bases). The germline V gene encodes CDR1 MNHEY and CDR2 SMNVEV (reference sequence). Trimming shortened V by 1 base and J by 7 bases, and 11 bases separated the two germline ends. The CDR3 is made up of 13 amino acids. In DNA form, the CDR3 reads TGTGCCAGCAGTTTATTGTCAGGGTGGGAGCAGTACTTC. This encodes CASSLLSGWEQYF.

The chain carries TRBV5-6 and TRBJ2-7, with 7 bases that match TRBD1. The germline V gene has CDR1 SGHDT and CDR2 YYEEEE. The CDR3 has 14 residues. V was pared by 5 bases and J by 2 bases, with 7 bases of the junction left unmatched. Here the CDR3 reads CASRPGTATYEQYF. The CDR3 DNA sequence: TGTGCCAGCAGACCCGGGACAGCCACCTACGAGCAGTACTTC.

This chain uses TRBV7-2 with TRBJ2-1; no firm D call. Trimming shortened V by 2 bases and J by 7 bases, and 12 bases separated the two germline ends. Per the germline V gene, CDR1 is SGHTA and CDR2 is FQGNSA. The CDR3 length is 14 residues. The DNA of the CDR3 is TGTGCCAGCAGCTTATACGTACCCCCTAATGAGCAGTTCTTC. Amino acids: CASSLYVPPNEQFF. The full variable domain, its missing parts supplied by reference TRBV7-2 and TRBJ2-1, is GAGVSQSPSNKVTEKGKDVELRCDPISGHTALYWYRQSLGQGLEFLIYFQGNSAPDKSGLPSDRFSAERTGGSVSTLTIQRTQQEDSAVYLCASSLYVPPNEQFFGPGTRLTVL.

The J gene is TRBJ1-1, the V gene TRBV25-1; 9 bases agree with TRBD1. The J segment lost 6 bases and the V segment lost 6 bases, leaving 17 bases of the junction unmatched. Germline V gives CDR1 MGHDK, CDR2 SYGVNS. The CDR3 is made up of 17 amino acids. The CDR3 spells CASSPRDRVRFSSEAFF. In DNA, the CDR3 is TGTGCCAGCAGCCCCAGGGACAGGGTTCGGTTTAGCTCTGAAGCTTTCTTT.

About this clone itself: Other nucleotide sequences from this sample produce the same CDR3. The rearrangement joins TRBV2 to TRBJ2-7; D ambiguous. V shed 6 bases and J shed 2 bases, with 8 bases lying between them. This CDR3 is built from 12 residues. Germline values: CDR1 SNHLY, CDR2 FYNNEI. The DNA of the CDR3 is TGTGCCAGCAGGGCAGGAGCCTACGAGCAGTACTTC. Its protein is CASRAGAYEQYF.

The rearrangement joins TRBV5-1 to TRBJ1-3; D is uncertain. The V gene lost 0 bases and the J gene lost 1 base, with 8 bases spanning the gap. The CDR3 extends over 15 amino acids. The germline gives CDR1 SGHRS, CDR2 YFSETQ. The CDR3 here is CASSLEAGSGNTIYF. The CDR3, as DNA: TGCGCCAGCAGCTTGGAGGCGGGTTCTGGAAACACCATATATTTT.

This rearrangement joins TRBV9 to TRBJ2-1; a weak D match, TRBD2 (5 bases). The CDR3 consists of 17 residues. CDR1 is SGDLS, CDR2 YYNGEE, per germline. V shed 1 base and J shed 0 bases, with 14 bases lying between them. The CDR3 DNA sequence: TGTGCCAGCAGCGTATCTTTTGTGCGGGCCTCCTACAATGAGCAGTTCTTC. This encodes CASSVSFVRASYNEQFF.

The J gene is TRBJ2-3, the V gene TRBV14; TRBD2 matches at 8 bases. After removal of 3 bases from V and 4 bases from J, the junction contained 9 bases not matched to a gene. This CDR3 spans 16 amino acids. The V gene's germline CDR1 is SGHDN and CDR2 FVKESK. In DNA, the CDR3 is TGTGCCAGCAGCCACATTGGCGGGAGGAACCCAGATACGCAGTATTTT. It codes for CASSHIGGRNPDTQYF.

CDR3 residues: CASSLYLEFPGGTDTQYF. The CDR3 DNA reads TGTGCCAGCAGTTTATACCTGGAGTTTCCGGGCGGCACAGATACGCAGTATTTT. The chain uses TRBV28 and TRBJ2-3; D is unclear. The CDR3 spans 18 residues. Trimming removed 1 base at V and 1 base at J, with 18 bases between. The germline V gene encodes CDR1 MDHEN and CDR2 SYDVKM.

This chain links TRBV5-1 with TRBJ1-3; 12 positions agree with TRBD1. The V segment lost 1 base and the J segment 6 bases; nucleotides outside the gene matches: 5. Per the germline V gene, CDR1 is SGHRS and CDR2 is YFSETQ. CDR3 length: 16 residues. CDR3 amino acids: CASSLRGTGGENTIYF. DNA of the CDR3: TGCGCCAGCAGCTTGCGAGGGACAGGGGGCGAAAACACCATATATTTT.